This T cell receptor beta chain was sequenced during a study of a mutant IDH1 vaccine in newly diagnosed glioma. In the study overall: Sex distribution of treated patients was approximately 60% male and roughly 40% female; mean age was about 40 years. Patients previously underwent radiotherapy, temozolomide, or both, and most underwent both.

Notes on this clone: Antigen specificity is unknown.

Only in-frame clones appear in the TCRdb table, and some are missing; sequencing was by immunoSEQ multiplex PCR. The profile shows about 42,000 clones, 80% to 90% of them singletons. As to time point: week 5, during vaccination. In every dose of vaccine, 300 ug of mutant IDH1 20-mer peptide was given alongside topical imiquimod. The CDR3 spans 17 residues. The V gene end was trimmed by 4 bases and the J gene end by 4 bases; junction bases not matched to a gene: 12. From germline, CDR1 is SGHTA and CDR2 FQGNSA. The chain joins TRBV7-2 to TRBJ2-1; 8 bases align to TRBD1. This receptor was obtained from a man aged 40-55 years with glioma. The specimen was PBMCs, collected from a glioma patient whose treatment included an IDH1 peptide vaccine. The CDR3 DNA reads TGTGCCAGCAGCTCGCCAACATACAGGGGGAGTTACAATGAGCAGTTCTTC. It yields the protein CASSSPTYRGSYNEQFF.